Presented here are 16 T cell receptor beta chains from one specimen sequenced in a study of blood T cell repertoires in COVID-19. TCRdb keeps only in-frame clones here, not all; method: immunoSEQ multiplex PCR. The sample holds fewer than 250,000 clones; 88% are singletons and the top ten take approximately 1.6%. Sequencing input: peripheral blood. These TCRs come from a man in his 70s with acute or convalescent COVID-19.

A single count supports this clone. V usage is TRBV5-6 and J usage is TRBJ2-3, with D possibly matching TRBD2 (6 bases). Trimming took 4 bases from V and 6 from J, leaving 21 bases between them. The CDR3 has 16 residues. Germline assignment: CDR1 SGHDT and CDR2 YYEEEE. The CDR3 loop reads CASSPYVGDRGDTQYF. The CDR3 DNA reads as TGTGCCAGCAGCCCCTATGTGGGAGATCGGGGGGATACGCAGTATTTT.

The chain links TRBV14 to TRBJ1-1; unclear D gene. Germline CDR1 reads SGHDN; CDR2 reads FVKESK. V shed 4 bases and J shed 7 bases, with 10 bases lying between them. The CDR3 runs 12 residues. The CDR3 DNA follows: TGTGCCAGCAGCCGATCCGGGATTGAAGCTTTCTTT. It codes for CASSRSGIEAFF.

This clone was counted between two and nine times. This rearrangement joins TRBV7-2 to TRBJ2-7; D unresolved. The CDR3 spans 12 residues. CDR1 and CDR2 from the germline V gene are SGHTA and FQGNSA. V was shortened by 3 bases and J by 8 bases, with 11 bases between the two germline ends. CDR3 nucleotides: TGTGCCAGCAGCTTGGGTCTAGGCAAGCAGTACTTC. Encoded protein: CASSLGLGKQYF. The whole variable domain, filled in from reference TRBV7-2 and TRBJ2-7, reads GAGVSQSPSNKVTEKGKDVELRCDPISGHTALYWYRQSLGQGLEFLIYFQGNSAPDKSGLPSDRFSAERTGGSVSTLTIQRTQQEDSAVYLCASSLGLGKQYFGPGTRLTVT.

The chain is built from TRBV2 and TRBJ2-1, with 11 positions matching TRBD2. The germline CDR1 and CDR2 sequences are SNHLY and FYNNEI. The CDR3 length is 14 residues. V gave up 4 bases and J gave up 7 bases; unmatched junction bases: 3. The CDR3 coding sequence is TGTGCCAGCAGTGGACTAGCGGGACGTAATGAGCAGTTCTTC. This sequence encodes CASSGLAGRNEQFF.

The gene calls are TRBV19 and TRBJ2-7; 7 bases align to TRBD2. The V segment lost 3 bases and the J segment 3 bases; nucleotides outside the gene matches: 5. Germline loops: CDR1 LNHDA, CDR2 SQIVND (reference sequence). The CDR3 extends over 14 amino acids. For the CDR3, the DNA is TGTGCCAGTAGTATCGGTGCGGGAGTCTACGAGCAGTACTTC. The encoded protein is CASSIGAGVYEQYF.

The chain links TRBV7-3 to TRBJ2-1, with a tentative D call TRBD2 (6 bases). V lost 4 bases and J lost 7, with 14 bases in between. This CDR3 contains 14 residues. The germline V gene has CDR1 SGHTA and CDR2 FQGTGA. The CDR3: CASSSGSGQNEQFF. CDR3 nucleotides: TGTGCCAGCAGCTCCGGGAGTGGTCAAAATGAGCAGTTCTTC.

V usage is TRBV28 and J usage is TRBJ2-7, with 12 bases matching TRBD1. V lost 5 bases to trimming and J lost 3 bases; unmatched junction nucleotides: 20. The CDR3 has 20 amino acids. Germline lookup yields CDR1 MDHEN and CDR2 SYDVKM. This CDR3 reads CASSQASGGTGGLLSYEQYF. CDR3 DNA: TGTGCCAGCAGTCAGGCATCGGGCGGGACAGGGGGCCTATTGAGCTACGAGCAGTACTTC. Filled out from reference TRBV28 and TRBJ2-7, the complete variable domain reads DVKVTQSSRYLVKRTGEKVFLECVQDMDHENMFWYRQDPGLGLRLIYFSYDVKMKEKGDIPEGYSVSREKKERFSLILESASTNQTSMYLCASSQASGGTGGLLSYEQYFGPGTRLTVT.

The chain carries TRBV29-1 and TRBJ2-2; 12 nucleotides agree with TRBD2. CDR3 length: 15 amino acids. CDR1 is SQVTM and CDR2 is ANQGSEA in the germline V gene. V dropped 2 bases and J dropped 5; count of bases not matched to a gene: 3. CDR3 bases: TGCAGCGTTGAACTAGCGGGAGGGAGGACCGGGGAGCTGTTTTTT. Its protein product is CSVELAGGRTGELFF.

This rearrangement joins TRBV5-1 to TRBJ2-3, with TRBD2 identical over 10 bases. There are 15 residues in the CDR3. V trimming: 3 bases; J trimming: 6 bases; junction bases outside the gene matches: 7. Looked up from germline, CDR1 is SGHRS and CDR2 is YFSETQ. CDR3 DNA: TGCGCCAGCAGCTGGACTAGCGGAAGTGGGGATACGCAGTATTTT. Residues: CASSWTSGSGDTQYF. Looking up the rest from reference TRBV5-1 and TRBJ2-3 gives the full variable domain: KAGVTQTPRYLIKTRGQQVTLSCSPISGHRSVSWYQQTPGQGLQFLFEYFSETQRNKGNFPGRFSGRQFSNSRSEMNVSTLELGDSALYLCASSWTSGSGDTQYFGPGTRLTVL.

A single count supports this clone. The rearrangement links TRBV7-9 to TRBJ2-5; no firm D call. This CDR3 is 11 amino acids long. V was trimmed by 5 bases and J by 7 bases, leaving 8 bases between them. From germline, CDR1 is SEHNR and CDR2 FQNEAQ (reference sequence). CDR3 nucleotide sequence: TGTGCCAGCAGCCCCTCGTGGACCCAGTACTTC. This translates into CASSPSWTQYF. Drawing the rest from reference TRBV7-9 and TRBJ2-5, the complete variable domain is DTGVSQNPRHKITKRGQNVTFRCDPISEHNRLYWYRQTLGQGPEFLTYFQNEAQLEKSRLLSDRFSAERPKGSFSTLEIQRTEQGDSAMYLCASSPSWTQYFGPGTRLLVL.

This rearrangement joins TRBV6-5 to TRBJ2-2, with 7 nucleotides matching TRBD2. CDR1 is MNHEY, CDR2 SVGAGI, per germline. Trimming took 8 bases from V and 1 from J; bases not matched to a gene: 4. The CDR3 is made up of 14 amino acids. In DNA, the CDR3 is TGTGCCAGCTCAGCGGGACTGAACACCGGGGAGCTGTTTTTT. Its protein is CASSAGLNTGELFF.

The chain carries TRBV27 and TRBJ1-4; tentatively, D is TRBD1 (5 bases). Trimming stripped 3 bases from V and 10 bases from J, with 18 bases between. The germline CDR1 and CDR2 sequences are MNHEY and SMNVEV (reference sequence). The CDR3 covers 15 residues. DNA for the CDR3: TGTGCCAGCAGTTTTTCCAGCGGGGGGGTCGGAAAACTGTTTTTT. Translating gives CASSFSSGGVGKLFF. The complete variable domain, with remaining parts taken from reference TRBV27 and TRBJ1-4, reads EAQVTQNPRYLITVTGKKLTVTCSQNMNHEYMSWYRQDPGLGLRQIYYSMNVEVTDKGDVPEGYKVSRKEKRNFPLILESPSPNQTSLYFCASSFSSGGVGKLFFGSGTQLSVL.

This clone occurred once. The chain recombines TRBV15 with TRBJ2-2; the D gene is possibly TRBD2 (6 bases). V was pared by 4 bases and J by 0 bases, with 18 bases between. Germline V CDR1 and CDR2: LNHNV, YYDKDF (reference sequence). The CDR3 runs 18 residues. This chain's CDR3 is CATSTGLAHTANTGELFF. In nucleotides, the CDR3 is TGTGCCACCAGCACTGGTCTAGCGCATACAGCGAACACCGGGGAGCTGTTTTTT.

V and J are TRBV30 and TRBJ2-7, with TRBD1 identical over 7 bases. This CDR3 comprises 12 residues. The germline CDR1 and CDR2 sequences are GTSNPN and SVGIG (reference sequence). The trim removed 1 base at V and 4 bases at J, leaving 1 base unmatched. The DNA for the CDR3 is TGTGCCTGGAGTGGGACAGGTTACGAGCAGTACTTC. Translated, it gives CAWSGTGYEQYF.

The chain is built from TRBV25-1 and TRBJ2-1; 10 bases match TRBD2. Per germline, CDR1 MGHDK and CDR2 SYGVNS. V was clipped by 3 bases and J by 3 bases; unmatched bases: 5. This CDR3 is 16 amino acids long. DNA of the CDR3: TGTGCCAGCAGTGATGGGACTAGCGATTTCTACAATGAGCAGTTCTTC. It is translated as CASSDGTSDFYNEQFF.

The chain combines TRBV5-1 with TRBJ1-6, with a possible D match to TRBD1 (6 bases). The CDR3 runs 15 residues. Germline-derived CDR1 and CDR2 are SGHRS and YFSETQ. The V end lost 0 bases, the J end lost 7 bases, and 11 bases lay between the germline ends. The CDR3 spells CASSLEAGVNSPLHF. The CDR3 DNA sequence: TGCGCCAGCAGCTTGGAGGCAGGGGTAAATTCACCCCTCCACTTT.